The rows below give T cell receptor beta chains drawn from one sample of a study of shared clonotypes between healthy human individuals. The repertoire was sequenced with immunoSEQ multiplex PCR; TCRdb's copy has only in-frame clones and lacks some. In the table there are millions of clones, approximately 94% of which are singletons. Sample: naive CD4+ T cells sorted from blood. Source of these receptors: a man aged 18 to 29 in good health. The CDR3 runs from the conserved cysteine through the conserved F or W. The order of the fields is D gene, J gene, clone size, V gene, CDR3 protein, CDR3 DNA. D genes are given only for firm matches. Clone size is not always given. Where it is, it says once, few, many or a class for expanded clones.

>.|TRBJ1-3|.|TRBV30
CAWSVKRVGNTIYF
TGTGCCTGGAGTGTTAAGAGAGTTGGGAACACCATATATTTT
>TRBD1|TRBJ2-5|.|TRBV7-9
CASSLSGTGGKGTQYF
TGTGCCAGCAGCTTAAGCGGGACAGGGGGCAAAGGGACCCAGTACTTC
>.|TRBJ2-4|.|TRBV25-1
CASSESGSKNIQYF
TGTGCCAGCAGTGAATCGGGCAGTAAAAACATTCAGTACTTC
>TRBD1|TRBJ2-2|once|TRBV29-1
CSVGYQGAATGELFF
TGCAGCGTTGGATATCAGGGGGCGGCCACCGGGGAGCTGTTTTTT
>.|TRBJ1-1|once|TRBV2
CASRWEGISTEAFF
TGTGCCAGCAGGTGGGAGGGGATAAGCACTGAAGCTTTCTTT
>.|TRBJ2-7|.|TRBV7-2
CASSLVWGESYEQYF
TGTGCCAGCAGCTTAGTATGGGGCGAGTCCTACGAGCAGTACTTC
>.|TRBJ1-1|few|TRBV7-9
CASSFPVLNTEAFF
TGTGCCAGCAGCTTCCCCGTGCTGAACACTGAAGCTTTCTTT
>TRBD1|TRBJ1-5|.|TRBV12-5
CASGLVIGTGPNQPQHF
TGTGCTAGTGGTTTGGTAATAGGGACAGGTCCCAATCAGCCCCAGCATTTT
>.|TRBJ1-6|.|TRBV19
CASSSESSYNSPLHF
TGTGCCAGTAGTTCCGAGAGCTCCTATAATTCACCCCTCCACTTT
>.|TRBJ2-7|.|TRBV5-1
CASSRDFYEQYF
TGCGCCAGCAGCAGGGACTTTTACGAGCAGTACTTC
>.|TRBJ2-7|.|TRBV7-8
CASSPAYEQYF
TGTGCCAGCAGTCCTGCCTACGAGCAGTACTTC
>.|TRBJ1-3|.|TRBV5-1
CASSPAGAGNTIYF
TGCGCCAGCAGCCCCGCGGGGGCTGGAAACACCATATATTTT
>.|TRBJ1-4|once|TRBV7-9
CASSLMFVLGNEKLFF
TGTGCCAGCAGCTTAATGTTCGTCCTCGGGAATGAAAAACTGTTTTTT
>TRBD2|TRBJ2-7|once|TRBV5-1
CASSLLSGLEQYF
TGCGCCAGCAGCTTGCTTAGCGGGCTCGAGCAGTACTTC
>.|TRBJ1-1|.|TRBV18
CASSPGVHTEAFF
TGTGCCAGCTCCCCGGGGGTGCACACTGAAGCTTTCTTT
>.|TRBJ1-2|.|TRBV6-5
CASSQGRGYTF
TGTGCCAGCAGCCAGGGTCGCGGCTACACCTTC
>.|TRBJ2-5|once|TRBV7-6
CASSLRDLTETQYF
TGTGCCAGCAGCTTACGGGACCTAACAGAGACCCAGTACTTC
>TRBD1|TRBJ2-1|.|TRBV5-6
CASSPAPDRAGEQFF
TGTGCCAGCAGCCCCGCTCCGGACAGGGCTGGTGAGCAGTTCTTC
>.|TRBJ1-1|.|TRBV6-5
CASRRLNTEAFF
TGTGCCAGCAGACGTTTGAACACTGAAGCTTTCTTT
>.|TRBJ1-4|.|TRBV19
CASSMQRNEKLFF
TGTGCCAGTAGTATGCAGAGAAATGAAAAACTGTTTTTT
>.|TRBJ1-3|.|TRBV18
CASSPGGQVQNTIYF
TGTGCCAGCTCACCAGGGGGACAAGTCCAAAACACCATATATTTT
>.|TRBJ1-2|.|TRBV9
CASSARDLDYGYTF
TGTGCCAGCAGCGCCAGGGACTTGGACTATGGCTACACCTTC
>.|TRBJ2-1|once|TRBV2
CASQQFDSHNEQFF
TGTGCCAGCCAACAGTTCGACAGTCACAATGAGCAGTTCTTC
>TRBD1|TRBJ1-5|.|TRBV19
CASSIETGGPYQPQHF
TGTGCCAGTAGTATAGAGACAGGGGGCCCCTATCAGCCCCAGCATTTT
>TRBD1|TRBJ2-7|.|TRBV7-9
CASSYGTGWVSYEQYF
TGTGCCAGCAGCTATGGGACAGGCTGGGTCTCCTACGAGCAGTACTTC
>TRBD2|TRBJ2-3|once|TRBV19
CASSTPGGGAGDTQYF
TGTGCCAGTAGTACCCCCGGCGGGGGGGCCGGAGATACGCAGTATTTT
>.|TRBJ2-5|.|TRBV7-7
CASSLLATTQETQYF
TGTGCTAGCAGCTTATTAGCGACGACCCAAGAGACCCAGTACTTC
>.|TRBJ1-3|.|TRBV5-4
CASSPGGVSGNTIYF
TGTGCCAGCAGCCCCGGAGGGGTGTCTGGAAACACCATATATTTT
>TRBD2|TRBJ2-5|.|TRBV9
CASSPRVVAGEETQYF
TGTGCCAGCAGCCCCAGGGTGGTAGCGGGAGAAGAGACCCAGTACTTC
>TRBD2|TRBJ2-5|.|TRBV12-5
CASEGQPKSSGKYQETQYF
TGTGCTAGTGAGGGGCAGCCCAAGTCTAGCGGGAAATACCAAGAGACCCAGTACTTC
>.|TRBJ1-6|.|TRBV10-2
CASTGIGPSSYNSPLHF
TGCGCCAGCACGGGGATAGGCCCGAGCTCCTATAATTCACCCCTCCACTTT
>.|TRBJ1-1|.|TRBV4-1
CASSQDLDGYGNTEAFF
TGCGCCAGCAGCCAAGATCTTGACGGGTACGGGAACACTGAAGCTTTCTTT
>TRBD2|TRBJ2-1|.|TRBV9
CASSVGLAGYYNEQFF
TGTGCCAGCAGCGTAGGGCTAGCGGGGTACTACAATGAGCAGTTCTTC
>TRBD1|TRBJ1-1|.|TRBV6-5
CASSYSQGARYTEAFF
TGTGCCAGCAGTTACTCACAGGGGGCCCGATACACTGAAGCTTTCTTT
>.|TRBJ2-3|once|TRBV6-4
CASSQGTSTDTQYF
TGTGCCAGCAGTCAAGGGACTAGCACAGATACGCAGTATTTT